These 8 T cell receptor beta chains were all obtained from the same sample, sequenced in a study of T cell responses to AZD1222 COVID-19 vaccine. TCRdb keeps only in-frame clones here, not all; method: immunoSEQ multiplex PCR. This sample carries around 130,000 clones, around nine tenths of them seen once, and the ten largest clones take 4% to 5%. Source: peripheral blood, taken 28 days after the second dose of the MenACWY control vaccine. The receptors stem from an adult who received the MenACWY meningococcal vaccine as a control.

The rearrangement joins TRBV24-1 to TRBJ2-7; D is possibly TRBD2 (7 bases). V lost 5 bases to trimming and J lost 5 bases, with 24 bases between them. Looked up from germline, CDR1 is KGHDR and CDR2 is SFDVKD. The CDR3 is 17 residues long. The CDR3 is CATSAGGPRTFKHEQYF. The CDR3 DNA reads as TGTGCCACCAGTGCCGGGGGGCCCAGGACATTTAAACACGAGCAGTACTTC.

With respect to this clone: Germline is not matched at one junction end, which may reflect a read error. The chain joins TRBV19 to TRBJ2-5; the D call may be TRBD1 or TRBD2 (6 bases each). Germline assignment: CDR1 LNHDA and CDR2 SQIVND (reference sequence). This CDR3 region has 13 residues. CDR3 DNA: TGTGCCAGCAGTAGGGGGGACCAAGAGACCCAGTACTTC. This gives the protein CASSRGDQETQYF.

The chain is built from TRBV13 and TRBJ1-3; 7 bases align to TRBD1. CDR1 is PRHDT and CDR2 is FYEKMQ in the germline V gene (reference sequence). The CDR3 runs to 14 residues. V shed 5 bases, J shed 2 bases, and the junction held 3 bases outside the gene matches. The CDR3 sequence is CASSTTGAGNTIYF. CDR3 DNA: TGTGCCAGCAGCACCACAGGGGCTGGAAACACCATATATTTT.

The chain employs TRBV2 and TRBJ2-1; 9 bases match TRBD1. V lost 6 bases, J lost 8 bases, and 8 bases stayed unmatched. CDR3 size: 14 residues. The germline CDR1 and CDR2 sequences are SNHLY and FYNNEI. The CDR3 region is CASSRTGDVDEQFF. The CDR3 DNA follows: TGTGCCAGCAGCCGGACAGGGGATGTCGATGAGCAGTTCTTC. Variable domain in full (rest from reference TRBV2 and TRBJ2-1): EPEVTQTPSHQVTQMGQEVILRCVPISNHLYFYWYRQILGQKVEFLVSFYNNEISEKSEIFDDQFSVERPDGSNFTLKIRSTKLEDSAMYFCASSRTGDVDEQFFGPGTRLTVL.

The chain uses TRBV5-4 and TRBJ1-2, with 8 bases that match TRBD1. This CDR3 contains 15 residues. With V trimmed by 3 bases and J by 2 bases, 6 bases remained unmatched. Per the germline V gene, CDR1 is SGHNT and CDR2 is YYREEE (reference sequence). The CDR3 bases are TGTGCCAGCAGCTATTGGGACAGGCTCAACTATGGCTACACCTTC. This translates into CASSYWDRLNYGYTF.

The chain links TRBV10-2 to TRBJ2-2; possibly TRBD2 for D (5 bases). This CDR3 region has 16 residues. V was shortened by 5 bases and J by 0 bases, with 13 bases between the two germline ends. Germline-derived CDR1 and CDR2 are WSHSY and SAAADI. The CDR3 nucleotides are TGCGCCAGCAGTTCAAGCGGTCCCGCGAACACCGGGGAGCTGTTTTTT. It is translated as CASSSSGPANTGELFF.

V is TRBV9 and J is TRBJ2-2; D perhaps matches TRBD1 (5 bases). Germline values: CDR1 SGDLS, CDR2 YYNGEE. Between the trimmed V and J ends, which lost 5 bases and 5 bases, there was a span of 16 bases. This CDR3 contains 15 residues. CDR3 nucleotide sequence: TGTGCCAGCAGTCCGACTTCCTCAGGGACCGGGGAGCTGTTTTTT. Translation: CASSPTSSGTGELFF.

The V gene is TRBV7-9, the J gene TRBJ2-1, with 7 bases aligning to TRBD2. CDR1 and CDR2 (germline): SEHNR, FQNEAQ (reference sequence). V was clipped by 2 bases and J by 4 bases; unmatched bases: 5. The CDR3 has 15 amino acids. The CDR3 spells CASSLKTSEYNEQFF. CDR3 nucleotides: TGTGCCAGCAGCTTAAAAACTAGCGAGTACAATGAGCAGTTCTTC. Variable domain in full (rest from reference TRBV7-9 and TRBJ2-1): DTGVSQNPRHKITKRGQNVTFRCDPISEHNRLYWYRQTLGQGPEFLTYFQNEAQLEKSRLLSDRFSAERPKGSFSTLEIQRTEQGDSAMYLCASSLKTSEYNEQFFGPGTRLTVL.